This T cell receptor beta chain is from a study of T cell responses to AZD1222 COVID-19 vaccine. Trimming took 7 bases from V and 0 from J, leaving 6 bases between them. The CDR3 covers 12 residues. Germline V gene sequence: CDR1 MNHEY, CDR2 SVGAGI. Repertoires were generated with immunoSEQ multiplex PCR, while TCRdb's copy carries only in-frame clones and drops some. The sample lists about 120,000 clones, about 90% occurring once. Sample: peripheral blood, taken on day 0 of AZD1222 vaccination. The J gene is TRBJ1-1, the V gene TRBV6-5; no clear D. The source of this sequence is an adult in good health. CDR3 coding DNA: TGTGCCAGCATCTCGCTGAACACTGAAGCTTTCTTT. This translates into CASISLNTEAFF.